Listed here are 25 T cell receptor beta chains from one sample, sequenced in a study of cytotoxic CD8 clonotypes in ibrutinib-treated CLL. Generated by immunoSEQ multiplex PCR, the TCRdb table keeps only in-frame clones and is missing some. Counted here are roughly 200,000 clones, 70% occurring once; the ten biggest clones make up about 6.2%. The sequences come from PBMCs, collected after 12 months of ibrutinib treatment. The receptors shown here come from a human donor with chronic lymphocytic leukemia.

This clone was found a few times. V and J are TRBV27 and TRBJ1-2; 7 bases agree with TRBD1. The CDR3 runs 13 residues. V shed 5 bases, J shed 4 bases, and the junction held 4 bases outside the gene matches. CDR1 is MNHEY and CDR2 is SMNVEV in the germline V gene (reference sequence). This chain's CDR3 is CASSMGQIYGYTF. The CDR3 DNA reads as TGTGCCAGCAGTATGGGACAGATCTATGGCTACACCTTC.

V and J are TRBV9 and TRBJ2-1; D is ambiguous. V lost 1 base, J lost 7 bases, and 12 bases lay in between. The CDR3 sequence is 14 residues long. The V gene's germline CDR1 is SGDLS and CDR2 YYNGEE. The DNA of the CDR3 is TGTGCCAGCAGCGTACTAGTGGGTTTAAATGAGCAGTTCTTC. Its translation: CASSVLVGLNEQFF.

The V call is TRBV5-1, the J call TRBJ2-7; D is possibly TRBD1 or TRBD2 (5 bases each). Trimming took 0 bases from V and 2 from J, leaving 9 bases between them. The CDR3 has 14 amino acids. Germline values: CDR1 SGHRS, CDR2 YFSETQ. CDR3 in DNA: TGCGCCAGCAGCTTGGCCGGGACCCCCTACGAGCAGTACTTC. Protein product: CASSLAGTPYEQYF.

The chain couples TRBV30 to TRBJ2-1; D ambiguous. V dropped 1 base and J dropped 3 bases, with 4 bases sitting between them. Germline CDR1 reads GTSNPN; CDR2 reads SVGIG (reference sequence). This CDR3 spans 12 amino acids. This CDR3 is CAWSAYYNEQFF. The CDR3 DNA follows: TGTGCCTGGAGTGCATACTACAATGAGCAGTTCTTC.

This rearrangement joins TRBV11-2 to TRBJ1-6; D is ambiguous. This CDR3 comprises 13 residues. V lost 5 bases and J lost 6, with 8 bases in between. Germline V gene lookup returns CDR1 SGHAT and CDR2 FQNNGV. CDR3 amino acids: CASSPSGNSPLHF. CDR3 nucleotide sequence: TGTGCCAGCAGCCCGTCGGGTAATTCACCCCTCCACTTT. The full variable domain, in which reference TRBV11-2 and TRBJ1-6 provide the parts outside the CDR3, is EAGVAQSPRYKIIEKRQSVAFWCNPISGHATLYWYQQILGQGPKLLIQFQNNGVVDDSQLPKDRFSAERLKGVDSTLKIQPAKLEDSAVYLCASSPSGNSPLHFGNGTRLTVT.

V usage is TRBV19 and J usage is TRBJ2-3, with D possibly TRBD2 on 6 matching bases. CDR1 LNHDA and CDR2 SQIVND come from the germline V gene (reference sequence). The CDR3 is 18 residues long. With 0 bases removed from V and 4 bases from J, the gap between germline ends came to 20 bases. The CDR3 is CASSIDPPAAGRPDTQYF. CDR3 DNA: TGTGCCAGTAGTATAGACCCCCCGGCGGCGGGACGTCCAGATACGCAGTATTTT.

This chain links TRBV27 with TRBJ2-7; 9 nucleotides align to TRBD2. Losses at the gene ends were 3 bases for V and 4 bases for J; bases not matched to a gene: 10. The CDR3 extends over 16 amino acids. The germline V gene has CDR1 MNHEY and CDR2 SMNVEV (reference sequence). CDR3: CASSLRLAGKGYEQYF. The CDR3 coding sequence is TGTGCCAGCAGTTTGCGGCTAGCGGGAAAGGGGTACGAGCAGTACTTC.

V usage is TRBV13 and J usage is TRBJ1-6; 7 positions agree with TRBD1. After removal of 5 bases from V and 6 bases from J, the junction contained 7 bases not matched to a gene. CDR1 is PRHDT, CDR2 FYEKMQ, per germline (reference sequence). The CDR3 covers 15 residues. This CDR3 is CASSDRDRVNSPLHF. CDR3 DNA: TGTGCCAGCAGCGACCGGGACAGAGTTAATTCACCCCTCCACTTT.

The chain links TRBV6-5 to TRBJ1-2; TRBD1 might be the D (6 bases). The CDR3 runs to 14 residues. Germline V gene sequence: CDR1 MNHEY, CDR2 SVGAGI. The V gene lost 2 bases and the J gene lost 4 bases, with 11 bases spanning the gap. CDR3 DNA sequence: TGTGCCAGCAGTTACGAACGGGGGGCCTATGGCTACACCTTC. Amino acids: CASSYERGAYGYTF.

The chain joins TRBV13 to TRBJ2-2; 13 nucleotides align to TRBD2. V lost 4 bases to trimming and J lost 6 bases; unmatched junction nucleotides: 5. CDR3 length: 16 residues. Germline loops: CDR1 PRHDT, CDR2 FYEKMQ (reference sequence). The CDR3 DNA is TGTGCCAGCAGCTCCCGGACTAGCGGGAGTGCCGGGGAGCTGTTTTTT. This codes for CASSSRTSGSAGELFF.

This clone is termed medium-sized. V gene TRBV9 combines with J gene TRBJ1-6; 7 bases fit TRBD1. V shed 3 bases and J 6 bases; nucleotides not matched to a gene: 6. Germline CDR1 and CDR2: SGDLS and YYNGEE. The CDR3 runs to 15 residues. CDR3 nucleotides: TGTGCCAGCAGCGGGTCGACAGGGCTTAATTCACCCCTCCACTTT. Its protein product is CASSGSTGLNSPLHF.

V is TRBV6-4 and J is TRBJ2-1, with 10 bases identical to TRBD2. Trimming cost V 10 bases and J 5 bases; bases outside gene matches: 11. Germline CDR1 is MRHNA and CDR2 is SNTAGT. The CDR3 is made up of 15 amino acids. The CDR3 DNA reads TGTGCCACCCGGCGGGGGACTAGCGCCAACAATGAGCAGTTCTTC. Protein sequence: CATRRGTSANNEQFF.

The CDR3 spells CASSPQGADTEAFF. CDR3 in DNA: TGTGCCAGCTCACCACAGGGGGCGGACACTGAAGCTTTCTTT. The chain uses TRBV18 and TRBJ1-1; TRBD1 matches at 7 bases. Trimming took 1 base from V and 3 from J; bases not matched to a gene: 2. CDR1 KGHSH and CDR2 LQKENI come from the germline V gene. There are 14 residues in the CDR3. The variable domain in full, with the rest retrieved from reference TRBV18 and TRBJ1-1, is NAGVMQNPRHLVRRRGQEARLRCSPMKGHSHVYWYRQLPEEGLKFMVYLQKENIIDESGMPKERFSAEFPKEGPSILRIQQVVRGDSAAYFCASSPQGADTEAFFGQGTRLTVV.

V usage is TRBV7-2 and J usage is TRBJ2-4, with 8 nucleotides matching TRBD2. The CDR3 runs to 18 residues. V shed 5 bases and J 4 bases; nucleotides not matched to a gene: 16. Germline CDR1 and CDR2: SGHTA and FQGNSA. CDR3 region: CASSQNLRGGLLKNIQYF. DNA for the CDR3: TGTGCCAGCAGCCAAAACCTTCGGGGGGGCCTCCTGAAAAACATTCAGTACTTC.

The rearrangement links TRBV6-4 to TRBJ1-2; possible D gene TRBD1, 5 bases. The CDR3 consists of 14 residues. V was clipped by 5 bases and J by 8 bases, with 18 bases between them. CDR1 is MRHNA and CDR2 is SNTAGT in the germline V gene. The CDR3 region has the DNA TGTGCCAGCAGTATTCGGGCAGGGCCAGGGGGCTACACCTTC. This gives the protein CASSIRAGPGGYTF.

This chain joins TRBV9 and TRBJ2-3; D is perhaps TRBD1 or TRBD2 (6 bases each). This CDR3 is 15 amino acids long. Germline V gives CDR1 SGDLS, CDR2 YYNGEE. Trimming pared 4 bases from V and 3 bases from J, leaving 15 bases between. DNA of the CDR3: TGTGCCAGCAGCCCCATGGGGGGCCAAACAGATACGCAGTATTTT. Protein: CASSPMGGQTDTQYF. Full variable domain (missing parts from reference TRBV9 and TRBJ2-3): DSGVTQTPKHLITATGQRVTLRCSPRSGDLSVYWYQQSLDQGLQFLIQYYNGEERAKGNILERFSAQQFPDLHSELNLSSLELGDSALYFCASSPMGGQTDTQYFGPGTRLTVL.

This clone was found once. The chain links TRBV27 to TRBJ1-2, with 7 bases fitting TRBD1. The germline V gene has CDR1 MNHEY and CDR2 SMNVEV (reference sequence). After removal of 6 bases from V and 10 bases from J, the junction contained 11 bases not matched to a gene. The CDR3 is 13 amino acids. The CDR3 is CASRQTGRVAYTF. The CDR3 bases are TGTGCCAGCAGGCAGACAGGGCGAGTGGCCTACACCTTC.

The chain couples TRBV6-1 to TRBJ1-2, with D possibly TRBD1 on 6 matching bases. CDR3 length: 13 residues. V was shortened by 1 base and J by 10 bases, with 13 bases between the two germline ends. Germline loops: CDR1 MNHNS, CDR2 SASEGT. In DNA, the CDR3 is TGTGCCAGCAGTGAAGGGGGGCGAGCACACTACACCTTC. Translating it yields CASSEGGRAHYTF.

With regard to this clone: Here the CDR3 omits its conserved ending phenylalanine or tryptophan, so a read error is the likely source. The DNA is omitted, as the CDR3 cannot be located on it reliably, and the CDR3 follows TCRdb's listing. The chain is built from TRBV7-8 and TRBJ2-7. Germline loops: CDR1 SGHVS, CDR2 FQNEAQ. The CDR3 sequence runs 10 residues, both termini included. The CDR3 here is CASSLKGEVD.

V and J are TRBV28 and TRBJ2-7, with 7 nucleotides matching TRBD1. The V gene end was trimmed by 6 bases and the J gene end by 6 bases; junction bases not matched to a gene: 8. Germline lookup yields CDR1 MDHEN and CDR2 SYDVKM. The CDR3 spans 13 residues. The CDR3: CASSPYDRAEQYF. The CDR3 bases are TGTGCCAGCAGCCCTTATGACAGGGCCGAGCAGTACTTC.

V gene TRBV2 combines with J gene TRBJ1-2; D gene ambiguous. From germline, CDR1 is SNHLY and CDR2 FYNNEI. The CDR3 runs to 10 residues. The V and J ends lost 11 bases and 5 bases respectively, with 9 bases between them. The CDR3 is CARKEYGYTF. In nucleotides, the CDR3 is TGTGCCCGCAAGGAGTATGGCTACACCTTC.

The chain is built from TRBV30 and TRBJ1-1; no clear D. V was cut by 3 bases and J by 2 bases, with 10 bases left in between. This CDR3 has 13 residues. CDR1 and CDR2 (germline): GTSNPN, SVGIG (reference sequence). The CDR3 region is CAWRDYSNTEAFF. The CDR3 bases are TGTGCCTGGAGAGATTACAGTAACACTGAAGCTTTCTTT.

The rearrangement uses TRBV6-5 and TRBJ2-7; the match to TRBD1 covers 8 bases. Germline V gene lookup returns CDR1 MNHEY and CDR2 SVGAGI. V lost 1 base and J lost 0; bases outside the gene matches: 2. The CDR3 length is 15 residues. DNA for the CDR3: TGTGCCAGCAGTTACTTGGGGACAGGCTCCTACGAGCAGTACTTC. It specifies CASSYLGTGSYEQYF.

The CDR3 here is CASSITGGGELFF. CDR3 sequence (DNA): TGTGCCAGCAGTATCACAGGAGGCGGGGAGCTGTTTTTT. The rearrangement joins TRBV27 to TRBJ2-2; D is possibly TRBD1 or TRBD2 (5 bases each). The V and J ends lost 5 bases and 7 bases respectively, with 11 bases between them. The CDR3 loop spans 13 amino acids. Germline V gene data show CDR1 as MNHEY and CDR2 as SMNVEV (reference sequence).

This clone appeared a few times. The rearrangement uses TRBV2 and TRBJ2-7; 8 nucleotides align to TRBD1. The germline CDR1 and CDR2 sequences are SNHLY and FYNNEI. The CDR3 is made up of 14 amino acids. V lost 6 bases, J lost 5 bases, and 9 bases stayed unmatched. DNA for the CDR3: TGTGCCAGCAGACGACAGGGGTCGGGGAACGAGCAGTACTTC. It is translated as CASRRQGSGNEQYF.